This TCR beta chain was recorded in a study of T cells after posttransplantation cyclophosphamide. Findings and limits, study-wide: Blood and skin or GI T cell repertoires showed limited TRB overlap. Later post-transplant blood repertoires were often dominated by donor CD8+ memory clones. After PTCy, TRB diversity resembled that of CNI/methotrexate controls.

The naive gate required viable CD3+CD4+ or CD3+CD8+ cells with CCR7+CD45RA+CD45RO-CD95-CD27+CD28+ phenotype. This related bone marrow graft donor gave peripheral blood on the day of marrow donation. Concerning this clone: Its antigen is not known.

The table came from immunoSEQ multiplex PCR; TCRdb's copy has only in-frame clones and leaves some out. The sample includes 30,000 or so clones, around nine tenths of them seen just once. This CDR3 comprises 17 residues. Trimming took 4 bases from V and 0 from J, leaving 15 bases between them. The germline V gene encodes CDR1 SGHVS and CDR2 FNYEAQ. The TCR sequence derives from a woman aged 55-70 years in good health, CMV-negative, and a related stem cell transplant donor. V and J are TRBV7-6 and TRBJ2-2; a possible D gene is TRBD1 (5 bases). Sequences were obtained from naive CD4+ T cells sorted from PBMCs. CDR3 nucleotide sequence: TGTGCCAGCAGCTCGAAGCCAGGGTCCGCGAACACCGGGGAGCTGTTTTTT. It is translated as CASSSKPGSANTGELFF.